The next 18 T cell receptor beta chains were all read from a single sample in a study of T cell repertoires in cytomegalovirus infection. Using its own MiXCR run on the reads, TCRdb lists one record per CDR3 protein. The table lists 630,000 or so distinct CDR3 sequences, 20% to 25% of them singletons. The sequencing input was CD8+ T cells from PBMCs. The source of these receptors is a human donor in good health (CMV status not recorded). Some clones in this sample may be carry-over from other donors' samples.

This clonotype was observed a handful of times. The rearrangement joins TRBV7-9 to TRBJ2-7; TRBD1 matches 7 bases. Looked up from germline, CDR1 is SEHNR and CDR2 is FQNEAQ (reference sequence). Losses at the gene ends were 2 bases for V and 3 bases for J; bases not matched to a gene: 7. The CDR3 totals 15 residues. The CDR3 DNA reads TGTGCCAGCAGCTTACAGCAGGGGGTCGTCTACGAGCAGTACTTC. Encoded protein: CASSLQQGVVYEQYF.

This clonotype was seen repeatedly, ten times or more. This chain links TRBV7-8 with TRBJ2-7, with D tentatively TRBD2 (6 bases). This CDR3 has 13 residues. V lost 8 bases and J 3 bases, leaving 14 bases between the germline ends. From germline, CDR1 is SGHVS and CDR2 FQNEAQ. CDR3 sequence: CASSIGGYYEQYV. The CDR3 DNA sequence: TGTGCCAGCTCGATCGGGGGTTACTACGAGCAGTACGTC.

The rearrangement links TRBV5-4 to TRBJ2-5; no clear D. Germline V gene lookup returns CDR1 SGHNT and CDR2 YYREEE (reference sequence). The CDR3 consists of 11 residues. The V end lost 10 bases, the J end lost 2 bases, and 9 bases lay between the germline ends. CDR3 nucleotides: TGTGCCGTCGGACCACAAGAGACCCAGTACTTC. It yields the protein CAVGPQETQYF. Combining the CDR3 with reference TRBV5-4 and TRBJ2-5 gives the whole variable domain ETGVTQSPTHLIKTRGQQVTLRCSSQSGHNTVSWYQQALGQGPQFIFQYYREEENGRGNFPPRFSGLQFPNYSSELNVNALELDDSALYLCAVGPQETQYFGPGTRLLVL.

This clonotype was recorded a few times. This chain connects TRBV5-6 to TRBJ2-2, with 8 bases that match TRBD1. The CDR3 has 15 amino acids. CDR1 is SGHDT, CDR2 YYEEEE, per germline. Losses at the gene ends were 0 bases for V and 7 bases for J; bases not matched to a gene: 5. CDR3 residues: CASSLEDRVGGELFF. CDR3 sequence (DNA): TGTGCCAGCAGCTTGGAGGACAGGGTCGGCGGGGAGCTGTTTTTT.

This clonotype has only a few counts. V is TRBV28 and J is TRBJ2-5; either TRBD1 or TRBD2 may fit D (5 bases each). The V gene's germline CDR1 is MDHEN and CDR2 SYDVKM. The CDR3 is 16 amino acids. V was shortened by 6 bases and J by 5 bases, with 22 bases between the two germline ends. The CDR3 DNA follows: TGTGCCAGCAGCAACCTCGGGACGGAGTTTGGGGAGACCCAGTACTTC. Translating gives CASSNLGTEFGETQYF.

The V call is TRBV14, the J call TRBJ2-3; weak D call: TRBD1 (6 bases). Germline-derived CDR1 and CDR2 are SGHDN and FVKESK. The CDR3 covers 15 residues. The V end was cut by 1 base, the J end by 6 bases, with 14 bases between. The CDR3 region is CASSQVHRALDTQYF. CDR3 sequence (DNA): TGTGCCAGCAGCCAAGTTCACAGGGCATTGGATACGCAGTATTTT.

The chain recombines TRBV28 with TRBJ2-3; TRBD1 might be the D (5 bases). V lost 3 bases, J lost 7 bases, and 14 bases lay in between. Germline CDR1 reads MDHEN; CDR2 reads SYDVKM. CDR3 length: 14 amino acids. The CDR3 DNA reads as TGTGCCAGCAGTTTCCACGACAGAGCGAATACGCAGTATTTT. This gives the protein CASSFHDRANTQYF.

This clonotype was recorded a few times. The DNA of the CDR3 is TGCAGTATGACAGGGCCCTCCTACAATGAGCAGTTCTTC. Protein product: CSMTGPSYNEQFF. V gene TRBV20-1 combines with J gene TRBJ2-1, with TRBD1 identical over 7 bases. In germline, CDR1 is DFQATT, CDR2 SNEGSKA (reference sequence). The V and J ends lost 8 bases and 0 bases, in that order; junction bases with no gene match: 4. The CDR3 contains 13 residues.

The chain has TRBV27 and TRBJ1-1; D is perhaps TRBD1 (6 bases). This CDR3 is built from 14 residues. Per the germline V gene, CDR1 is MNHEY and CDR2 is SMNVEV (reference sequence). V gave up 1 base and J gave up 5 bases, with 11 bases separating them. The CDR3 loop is CASSLYRVGTEAFF. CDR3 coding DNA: TGTGCCAGCAGTTTATACAGGGTAGGGACTGAAGCTTTCTTT.

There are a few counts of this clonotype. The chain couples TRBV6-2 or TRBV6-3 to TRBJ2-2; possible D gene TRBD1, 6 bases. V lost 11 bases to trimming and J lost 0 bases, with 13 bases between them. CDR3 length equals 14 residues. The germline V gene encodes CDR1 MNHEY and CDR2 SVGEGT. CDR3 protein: CAARGITNTGELFF. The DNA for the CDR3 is TGTGCCGCGAGGGGGATCACGAACACCGGGGAGCTGTTTTTT.

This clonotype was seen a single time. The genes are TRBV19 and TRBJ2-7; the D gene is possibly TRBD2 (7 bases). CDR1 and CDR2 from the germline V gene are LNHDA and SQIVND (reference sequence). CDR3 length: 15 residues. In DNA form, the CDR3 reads TGTGTCAGTAGTGTTATTGCGGGGGCCTACTACGAGCAGTACGTC. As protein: CVSSVIAGAYYEQYV.

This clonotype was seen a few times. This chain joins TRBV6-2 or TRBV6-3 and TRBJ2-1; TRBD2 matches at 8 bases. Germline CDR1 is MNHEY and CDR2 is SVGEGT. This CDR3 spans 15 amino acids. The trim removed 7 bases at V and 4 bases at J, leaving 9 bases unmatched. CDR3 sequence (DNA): TGTGCCAGCATCCGGGAGGGGTCATTGTACAATGAGCAGTTCTTC. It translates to CASIREGSLYNEQFF.

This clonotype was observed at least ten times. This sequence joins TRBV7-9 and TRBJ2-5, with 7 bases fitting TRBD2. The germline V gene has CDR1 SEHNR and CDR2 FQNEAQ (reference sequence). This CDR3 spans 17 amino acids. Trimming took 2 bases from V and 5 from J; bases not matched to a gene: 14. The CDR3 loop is CASSLPSSGEGWETQYF. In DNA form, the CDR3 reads TGTGCCAGCAGCTTACCATCTTCGGGGGAGGGGTGGGAGACCCAGTACTTC. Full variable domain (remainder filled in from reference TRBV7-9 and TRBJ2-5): DTGVSQNPRHKITKRGQNVTFRCDPISEHNRLYWYRQTLGQGPEFLTYFQNEAQLEKSRLLSDRFSAERPKGSFSTLEIQRTEQGDSAMYLCASSLPSSGEGWETQYFGPGTRLLVL.

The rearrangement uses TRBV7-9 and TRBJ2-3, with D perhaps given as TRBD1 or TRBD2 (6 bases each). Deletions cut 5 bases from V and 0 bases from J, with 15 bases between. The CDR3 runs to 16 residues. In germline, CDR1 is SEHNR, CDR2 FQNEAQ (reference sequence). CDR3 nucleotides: TGTGCCAGCAGCCCACTCCGGGGGCGAAGCACAGATACGCAGTATTTT. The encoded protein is CASSPLRGRSTDTQYF.

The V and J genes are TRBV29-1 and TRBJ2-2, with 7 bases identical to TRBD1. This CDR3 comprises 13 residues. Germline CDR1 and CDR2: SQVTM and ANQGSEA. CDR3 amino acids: CTIEKGADGELFF. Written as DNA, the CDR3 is TGCACCATTGAGAAGGGGGCAGACGGGGAGCTGTTTTTT.

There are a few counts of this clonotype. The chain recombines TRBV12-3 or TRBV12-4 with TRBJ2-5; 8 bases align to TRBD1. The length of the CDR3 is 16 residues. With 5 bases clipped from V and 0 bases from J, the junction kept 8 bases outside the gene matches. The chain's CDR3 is CASSHGQGSYQETQYF. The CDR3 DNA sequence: TGTGCCAGCAGTCACGGACAGGGTTCGTACCAAGAGACCCAGTACTTC.

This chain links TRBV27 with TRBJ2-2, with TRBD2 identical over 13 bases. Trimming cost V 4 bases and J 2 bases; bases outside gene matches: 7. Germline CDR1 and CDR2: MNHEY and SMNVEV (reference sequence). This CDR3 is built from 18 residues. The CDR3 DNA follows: TGTGCCAGCAGTTATGATCCGGGACTAGCGGGAAACACCGGGGAGCTGTTTTTT. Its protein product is CASSYDPGLAGNTGELFF.

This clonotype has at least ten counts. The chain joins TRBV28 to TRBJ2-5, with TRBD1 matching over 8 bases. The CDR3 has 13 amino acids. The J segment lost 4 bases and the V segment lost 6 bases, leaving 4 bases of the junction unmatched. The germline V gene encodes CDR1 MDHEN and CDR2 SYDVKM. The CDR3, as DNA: TGTGCCAGCAGCTCCAGGGGGCCAGAGACCCAGTACTTC. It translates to CASSSRGPETQYF. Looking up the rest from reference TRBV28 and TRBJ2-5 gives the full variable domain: DVKVTQSSRYLVKRTGEKVFLECVQDMDHENMFWYRQDPGLGLRLIYFSYDVKMKEKGDIPEGYSVSREKKERFSLILESASTNQTSMYLCASSSRGPETQYFGPGTRLLVL.